This entry lists 15 T cell receptor beta chains sequenced from one sample in a study of CD8 T cells in ankylosing spondylitis (dated by TCRdb to about 2017). Overall results and qualifications from the work: A TCR beta motif of eight highly homologous amino acid variants appeared characteristic of blood from ankylosing spondylitis patients.

Which antigens these TCRs recognize remains unknown. Preparation of the library involved 5' RACE. Sequencing instrument: Illumina HiSeq 2500. The public sequencing data were trimmed at Q25 with fastp and processed into clonotypes with MiXCR by TCRdb, which kept only in-frame beta chains. Each CDR3 protein appears once, grouped with its most common genes and DNA. The sample table holds roughly 440,000 distinct CDR3 sequences, of which roughly 17% were seen once. Over 1% of the sample rests with the top ten. What was sequenced was blood, either unsorted or a sorted T cell fraction (not recorded which). The source is a male donor with ankylosing spondylitis.

The table lists this clonotype with a few counts. The chain is built from TRBV9 and TRBJ2-5, with a weak D call TRBD1 (6 bases). Trimming took 0 bases from V and 7 from J, leaving 10 bases between them. Germline CDR1 SGDLS, CDR2 YYNGEE. The CDR3 spans 13 residues. The CDR3 sequence is CASSVDKGVTQYF. The CDR3 nucleotides are TGTGCCAGCAGCGTAGATAAGGGGGTGACCCAGTACTTC.

V is TRBV11-2 and J is TRBJ2-5; no clear D gene. Trimming stripped 1 base from V and 5 bases from J, with 14 bases between. The germline V gene has CDR1 SGHAT and CDR2 FQNNGV. The CDR3 is made up of 15 amino acids. CDR3 coding DNA: TGTGCCAGCAGCTTAGTGGCGGCACCCGGGGAGACCCAGTACTTC. This gives the protein CASSLVAAPGETQYF.

V and J are TRBV27 and TRBJ1-5; D is possibly TRBD1 (5 bases). The CDR3 covers 13 residues. V lost 8 bases, J lost 2 bases, and 10 bases lay in between. CDR1 MNHEY and CDR2 SMNVEV come from the germline V gene (reference sequence). The CDR3 nucleotides are TGTGCCAGCGGGGCCGGGGGCAATCAGCCCCAGCATTTT. This sequence encodes CASGAGGNQPQHF.

The gene calls are TRBV6-1 and TRBJ1-5; no clear D gene. This CDR3 contains 14 residues. Trimming cost V 5 bases and J 0 bases, with 8 bases left between them. Germline V gene sequence: CDR1 MNHNS, CDR2 SASEGT. CDR3 nucleotides: TGTGCCAGCAGTAATGTTAATAGCAATCAGCCCCAGCATTTT. As protein: CASSNVNSNQPQHF.

Concerning this clonotype: Compared with germline, one end of the junction differs, possibly owing to a read error. J is TRBJ1-1 and V is TRBV20-1, with unresolved D. The CDR3 is 15 residues long. CDR1 is DFQATT and CDR2 is SNEGSKA in the germline V gene (reference sequence). The CDR3 spells CSARDLLGGNTEVFF. The CDR3 bases are TGCAGTGCTAGAGATCTCCTAGGAGGGAACACTGAAGTTTTCTTT.

A few counts support this clonotype. The chain has TRBV3-1 and TRBJ2-3; D not certain. Germline CDR1 and CDR2: LGHDT and YNNKEL (reference sequence). The CDR3 sequence is 18 residues long. V lost 0 bases and J 6 bases, leaving 22 bases between the germline ends. As DNA, the CDR3 is TGTGCCAGCAGCCAAGATTCCTTCGCTAGTTATGGTCCGGATACGCAGTATTTT. Translation: CASSQDSFASYGPDTQYF.

This clonotype appeared a few times. This chain joins TRBV12-3 or TRBV12-4 and TRBJ2-1; 10 positions agree with TRBD2. The CDR3 totals 14 residues. Trimming cost V 6 bases and J 6 bases; bases outside gene matches: 5. The CDR3 here is CASRPSGSGNEQFF. CDR3 sequence (DNA): TGTGCCAGCAGGCCTAGCGGGAGTGGCAATGAGCAGTTCTTC.

The chain carries TRBV12-3 or TRBV12-4 and TRBJ1-6, with TRBD1 as a possible D gene (6 bases). This CDR3 has 17 residues. Trimming cost V 5 bases and J 10 bases, with 24 bases left between them. The CDR3 nucleotides read TGTGCCAGCAGTCCACCGGGACAACCGAATCCCGGATCACCCCTCCACTTT. This translates into CASSPPGQPNPGSPLHF.

This clonotype was seen a few times. The chain combines TRBV12-3 or TRBV12-4 with TRBJ2-1; 7 bases align to TRBD2. The J segment lost 0 bases and the V segment lost 7 bases, leaving 18 bases of the junction unmatched. This CDR3 contains 19 residues. CDR3 DNA: TGTGCCAGCATCCTCTCCTGGGGGGGGGGAGCGAGCTCCTACAATGAGCAGTTCTTC. This sequence encodes CASILSWGGGASSYNEQFF.

This clonotype was counted many times. The rearrangement uses TRBV5-1 and TRBJ2-1, with 8 nucleotides matching TRBD1. V lost 0 bases and J lost 9; bases outside the gene matches: 11. This CDR3 spans 16 amino acids. CDR1 and CDR2 from the germline V gene are SGHRS and YFSETQ. The CDR3 DNA sequence: TGCGCCAGCAGCTTGGCCGGTGGGACAGGATGGGCTGAGCAGTTCTTC. It encodes CASSLAGGTGWAEQFF. The entire variable domain, with the rest obtained from reference TRBV5-1 and TRBJ2-1, is as follows: KAGVTQTPRYLIKTRGQQVTLSCSPISGHRSVSWYQQTPGQGLQFLFEYFSETQRNKGNFPGRFSGRQFSNSRSEMNVSTLELGDSALYLCASSLAGGTGWAEQFFGPGTRLTVL.

The sample holds many counts of this clonotype. This chain uses TRBV20-1 with TRBJ2-7, with D hard to call. CDR1 is DFQATT, CDR2 SNEGSKA, per germline (reference sequence). The CDR3 spans 11 residues. V dropped 5 bases and J dropped 5 bases, with 10 bases sitting between them. CDR3 coding DNA: TGCAGTGCTGAGAACCATGACGAGCAGTACTTC. Amino acids: CSAENHDEQYF.

The sample holds a few counts of this clonotype. The chain carries TRBV29-1 and TRBJ1-1; a possible D gene is TRBD1 (5 bases). Trimming removed 0 bases at V and 4 bases at J, with 12 bases between. CDR1 is SQVTM, CDR2 ANQGSEA, per germline. The CDR3 covers 14 residues. In DNA, the CDR3 is TGCAGCGTTGAAGATCTTCGGGGGGGCACTGAAGCTTTCTTT. This codes for CSVEDLRGGTEAFF.

V gene TRBV12-3 or TRBV12-4 combines with J gene TRBJ1-4; weak D call: TRBD1 (6 bases). The V end lost 3 bases, the J end lost 4 bases, and 12 bases lay between the germline ends. The CDR3 totals 15 residues. The CDR3 bases are TGTGCCAGCAGTTTCCCGGACAGAAATAATGAAAAACTGTTTTTT. Residues: CASSFPDRNNEKLFF.

The chain links TRBV20-1 to TRBJ2-1; the match to TRBD2 covers 11 bases. The V segment lost 6 bases and the J segment 10 bases; nucleotides outside the gene matches: 11. Germline lookup yields CDR1 DFQATT and CDR2 SNEGSKA (reference sequence). This CDR3 has 14 amino acids. The CDR3 nucleotides are TGCAGTGCGAAACTAGCGGGAGTTTTATGGGAGCAGTTCTTC. Residues: CSAKLAGVLWEQFF.

This clonotype has ten or more counts. This chain's CDR3 is CASSLDPSGANVLTF. As DNA, the CDR3 is TGCGCCAGCAGCTTGGACCCCTCTGGGGCCAACGTCCTGACTTTC. The chain couples TRBV5-1 to TRBJ2-6; D is unclear. This CDR3 region has 15 residues. V was trimmed by 0 bases and J by 0 bases, leaving 4 bases between them. Germline CDR1 reads SGHRS; CDR2 reads YFSETQ.